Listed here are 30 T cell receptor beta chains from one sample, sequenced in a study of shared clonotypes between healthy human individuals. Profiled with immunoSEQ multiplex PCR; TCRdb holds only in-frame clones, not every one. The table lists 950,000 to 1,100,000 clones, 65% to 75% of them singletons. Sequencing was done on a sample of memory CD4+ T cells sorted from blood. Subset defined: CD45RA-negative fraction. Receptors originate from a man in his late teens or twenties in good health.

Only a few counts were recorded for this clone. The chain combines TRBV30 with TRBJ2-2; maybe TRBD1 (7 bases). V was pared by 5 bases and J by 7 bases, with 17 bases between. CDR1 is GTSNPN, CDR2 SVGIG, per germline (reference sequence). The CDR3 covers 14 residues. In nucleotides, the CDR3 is TGTGCCTGGTCGACAGGGAGGTCAGGCGGGGAGCTGTTTTTT. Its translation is CAWSTGRSGGELFF.

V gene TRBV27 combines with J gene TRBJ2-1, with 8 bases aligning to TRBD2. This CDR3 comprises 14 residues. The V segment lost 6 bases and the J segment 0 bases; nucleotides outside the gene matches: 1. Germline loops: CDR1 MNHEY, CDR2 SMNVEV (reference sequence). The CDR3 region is CASSGTSSYNEQFF. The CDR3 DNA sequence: TGTGCCAGCAGCGGGACTAGCTCCTACAATGAGCAGTTCTTC.

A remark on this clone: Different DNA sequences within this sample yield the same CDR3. The CDR3 DNA reads TGCAGTGCCCGCCTAAATGAGCAGTTCTTC. It yields the protein CSARLNEQFF. The chain recombines TRBV20-1 with TRBJ2-1, with unresolved D. This CDR3 has 10 amino acids. The germline CDR1 and CDR2 sequences are DFQATT and SNEGSKA (reference sequence). V dropped 6 bases and J dropped 7 bases, with 7 bases sitting between them.

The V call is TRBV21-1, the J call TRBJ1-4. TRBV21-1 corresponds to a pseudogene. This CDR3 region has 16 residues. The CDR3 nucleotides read TGTGCCAGCAGCAAAGATACGGGACGGACGAGTGAAAAACTGTTTTTT. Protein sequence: CASSKDTGRTSEKLFF.

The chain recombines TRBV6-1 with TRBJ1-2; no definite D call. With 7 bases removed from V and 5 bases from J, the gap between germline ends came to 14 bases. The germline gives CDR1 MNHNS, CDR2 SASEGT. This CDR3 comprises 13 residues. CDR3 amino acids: CASKTEERYGYTF. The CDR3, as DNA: TGTGCCAGCAAGACGGAAGAGCGGTATGGCTACACCTTC.

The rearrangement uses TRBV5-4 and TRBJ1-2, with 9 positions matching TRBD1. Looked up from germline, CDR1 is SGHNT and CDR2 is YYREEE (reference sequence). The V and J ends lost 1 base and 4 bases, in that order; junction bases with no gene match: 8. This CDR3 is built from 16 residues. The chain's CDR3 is CASSLLRTGDSYGYTF. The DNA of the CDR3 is TGTGCCAGCAGCTTGCTTCGGACAGGGGATAGCTATGGCTACACCTTC.

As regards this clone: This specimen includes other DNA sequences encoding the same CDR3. The CDR3 protein is CASSPSTDTQYF. For the CDR3, the DNA is TGTGCCAGCAGCCCGAGCACAGATACGCAGTATTTT. This chain connects TRBV9 to TRBJ2-3; unclear D gene. CDR1 is SGDLS and CDR2 is YYNGEE in the germline V gene. The V gene lost 4 bases and the J gene lost 0 bases, with 3 bases spanning the gap. This CDR3 comprises 12 residues.

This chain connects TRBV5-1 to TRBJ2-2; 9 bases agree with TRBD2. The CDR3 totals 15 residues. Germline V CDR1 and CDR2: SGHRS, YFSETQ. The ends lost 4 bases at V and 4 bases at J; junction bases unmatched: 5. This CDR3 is CASSAGTSTTGELFF. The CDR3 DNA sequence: TGCGCCAGCAGCGCCGGGACTAGCACCACCGGGGAGCTGTTTTTT.

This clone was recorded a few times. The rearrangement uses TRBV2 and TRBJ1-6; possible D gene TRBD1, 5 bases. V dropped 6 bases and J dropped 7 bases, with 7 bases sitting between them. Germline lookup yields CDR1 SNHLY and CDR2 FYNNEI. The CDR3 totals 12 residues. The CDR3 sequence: CASRDNNSPLHF. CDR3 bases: TGTGCCAGCAGGGACAACAATTCACCCCTCCACTTT.

The CDR3 region has the DNA TGTGCCATCAGGGACCTGGGCACCGGGGAGCTGTTTTTT. Translated, it gives CAIRDLGTGELFF. This chain links TRBV10-3 with TRBJ2-2, with D uncertain. Trimming shortened V by 6 bases and J by 4 bases, and 9 bases separated the two germline ends. Germline CDR1 is ENHRY and CDR2 is SYGVKD. This CDR3 contains 13 residues.

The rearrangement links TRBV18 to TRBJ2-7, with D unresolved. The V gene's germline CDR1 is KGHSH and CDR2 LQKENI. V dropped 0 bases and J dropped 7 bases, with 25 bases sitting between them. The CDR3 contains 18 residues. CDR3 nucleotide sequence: TGTGCCAGCTCACCACCGGTCGCTTCCGCGTCTTACAGCGAGGAGCAGTACTTC. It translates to CASSPPVASASYSEEQYF.

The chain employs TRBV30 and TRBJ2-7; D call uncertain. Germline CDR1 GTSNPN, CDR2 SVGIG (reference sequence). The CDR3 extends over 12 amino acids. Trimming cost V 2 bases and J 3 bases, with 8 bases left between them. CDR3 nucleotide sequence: TGTGCCTGGAGTAGCTCCGGCTACGAGCAGTACTTC. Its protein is CAWSSSGYEQYF. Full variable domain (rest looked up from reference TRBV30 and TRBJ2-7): SQTIHQWPATLVQPVGSPLSLECTVEGTSNPNLYWYRQAAGRGLQLLFYSVGIGQISSEVPQNLSASRPQDRQFILSSKKLLLSDSGFYLCAWSSSGYEQYFGPGTRLTVT.

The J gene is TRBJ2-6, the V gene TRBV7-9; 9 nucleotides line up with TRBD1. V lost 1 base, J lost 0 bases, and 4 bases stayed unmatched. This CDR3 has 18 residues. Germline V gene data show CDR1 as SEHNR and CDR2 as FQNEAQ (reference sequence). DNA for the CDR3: TGTGCCAGCAGCTTAGATGGGACAGGGAGCTCTGGGGCCAACGTCCTGACTTTC. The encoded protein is CASSLDGTGSSGANVLTF.

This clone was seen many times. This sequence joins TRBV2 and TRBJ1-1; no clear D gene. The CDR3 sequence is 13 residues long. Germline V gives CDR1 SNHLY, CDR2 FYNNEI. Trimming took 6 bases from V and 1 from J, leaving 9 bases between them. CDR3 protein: CASRNRWNTEAFF. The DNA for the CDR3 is TGTGCCAGCAGAAATCGTTGGAACACTGAAGCTTTCTTT.

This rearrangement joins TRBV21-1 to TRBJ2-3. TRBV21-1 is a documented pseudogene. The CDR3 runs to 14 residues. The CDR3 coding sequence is TGTGCCAGCAGGGGGGAGGGGGCAAGAGATACGCAGTATTTT. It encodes CASRGEGARDTQYF.

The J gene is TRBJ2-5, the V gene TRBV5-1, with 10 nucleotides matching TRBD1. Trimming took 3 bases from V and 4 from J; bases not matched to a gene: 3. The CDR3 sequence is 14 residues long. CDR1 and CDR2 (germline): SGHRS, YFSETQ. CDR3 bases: TGCGCCAGCAGCTCGACAGGGGGCTTAGAGACCCAGTACTTC. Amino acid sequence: CASSSTGGLETQYF.

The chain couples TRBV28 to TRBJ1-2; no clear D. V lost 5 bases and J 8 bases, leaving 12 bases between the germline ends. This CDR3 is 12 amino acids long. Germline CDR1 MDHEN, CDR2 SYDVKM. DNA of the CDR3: TGTGCCAGCAGTCCCGCCGGGAAGGGCTACACCTTC. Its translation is CASSPAGKGYTF.

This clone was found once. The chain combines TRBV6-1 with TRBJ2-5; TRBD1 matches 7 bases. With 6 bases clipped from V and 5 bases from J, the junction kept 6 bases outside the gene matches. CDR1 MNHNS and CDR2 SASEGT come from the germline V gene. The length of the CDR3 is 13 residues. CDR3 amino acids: CASRGQPAETQYF. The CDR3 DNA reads TGTGCCAGCAGGGGACAGCCCGCCGAGACCCAGTACTTC.

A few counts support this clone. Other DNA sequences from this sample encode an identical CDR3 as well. The CDR3, as DNA: TGTGCCAGCAGCCTCGGGCAGGGCACCGGGGAGCTGTTTTTT. This sequence encodes CASSLGQGTGELFF. The chain combines TRBV14 with TRBJ2-2; tentative D call: TRBD1 (5 bases). CDR1 and CDR2 (germline): SGHDN, FVKESK. This CDR3 has 14 amino acids. Between the trimmed V and J ends, which lost 4 bases and 4 bases, there was a span of 10 bases.

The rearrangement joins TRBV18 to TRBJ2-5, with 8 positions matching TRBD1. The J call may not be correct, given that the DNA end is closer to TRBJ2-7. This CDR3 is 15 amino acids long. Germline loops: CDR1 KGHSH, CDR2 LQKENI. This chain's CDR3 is CASSPWGTGSYEQYF. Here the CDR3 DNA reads TGTGCCAGCTCACCATGGGGGACAGGATCCTACGAGCAGTACTTC.

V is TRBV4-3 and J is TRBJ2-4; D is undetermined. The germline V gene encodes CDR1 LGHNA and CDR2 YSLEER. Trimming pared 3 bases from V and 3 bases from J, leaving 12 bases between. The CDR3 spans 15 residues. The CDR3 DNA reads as TGCGCCAGCAGCCAGGGCTCGGTGGGCAAAAACATTCAGTACTTC. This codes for CASSQGSVGKNIQYF.

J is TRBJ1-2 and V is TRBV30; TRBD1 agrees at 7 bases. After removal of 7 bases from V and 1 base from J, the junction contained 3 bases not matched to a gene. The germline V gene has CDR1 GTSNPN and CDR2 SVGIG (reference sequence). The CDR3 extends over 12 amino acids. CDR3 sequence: CAFGDSNYGYTF. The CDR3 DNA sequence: TGTGCCTTCGGGGACAGTAACTATGGCTACACCTTC.

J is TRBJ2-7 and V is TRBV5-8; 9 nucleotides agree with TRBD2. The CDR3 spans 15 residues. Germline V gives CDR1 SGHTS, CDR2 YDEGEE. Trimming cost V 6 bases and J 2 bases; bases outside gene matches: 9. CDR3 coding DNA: TGTGCCAGCATCCTCCCCGGCGGGAGGGCCTACGAGCAGTACTTC. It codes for CASILPGGRAYEQYF. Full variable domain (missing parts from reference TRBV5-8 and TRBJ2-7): EAGVTQSPTHLIKTRGQQATLRCSPISGHTSVYWYQQALGLGLQFLLWYDEGEERNRGNFPPRFSGRQFPNYSSELNVNALELEDSALYLCASILPGGRAYEQYFGPGTRLTVT.

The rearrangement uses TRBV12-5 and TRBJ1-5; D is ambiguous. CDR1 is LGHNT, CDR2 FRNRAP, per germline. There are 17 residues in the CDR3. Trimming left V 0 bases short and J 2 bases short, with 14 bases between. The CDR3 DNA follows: TGTGCTAGTGGTTTGGTACTCGATCTGGGAGGCAATCAGCCCCAGCATTTT. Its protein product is CASGLVLDLGGNQPQHF.

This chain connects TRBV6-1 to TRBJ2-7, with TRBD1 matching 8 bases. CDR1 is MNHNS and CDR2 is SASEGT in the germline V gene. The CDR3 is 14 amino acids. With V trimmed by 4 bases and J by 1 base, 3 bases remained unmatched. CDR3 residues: CASSAWDRSYEQYF. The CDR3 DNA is TGTGCCAGCAGTGCATGGGACAGGTCCTACGAGCAGTACTTC.

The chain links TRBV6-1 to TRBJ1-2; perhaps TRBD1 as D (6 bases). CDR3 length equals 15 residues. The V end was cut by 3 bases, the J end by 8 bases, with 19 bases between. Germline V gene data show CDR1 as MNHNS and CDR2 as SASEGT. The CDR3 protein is CASSDRTSGADGYTF. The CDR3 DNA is TGTGCCAGCAGTGACCGAACCTCGGGGGCGGACGGCTACACCTTC.

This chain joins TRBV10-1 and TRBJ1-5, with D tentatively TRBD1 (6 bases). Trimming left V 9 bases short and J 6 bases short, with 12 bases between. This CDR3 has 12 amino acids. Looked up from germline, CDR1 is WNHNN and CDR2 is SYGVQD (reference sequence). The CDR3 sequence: CASGTMGQPQHF. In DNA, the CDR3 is TGCGCCAGTGGGACAATGGGTCAGCCCCAGCATTTT.

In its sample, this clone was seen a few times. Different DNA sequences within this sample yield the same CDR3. CDR3 nucleotides: TGTGCCAGCAGCTTGGCCTCGACAGATACGCAGTATTTT. Encoded protein: CASSLASTDTQYF. The chain couples TRBV5-8 to TRBJ2-3, with D uncertain. Per the germline V gene, CDR1 is SGHTS and CDR2 is YDEGEE. The length of the CDR3 is 13 residues. V lost 0 bases and J 3 bases, leaving 5 bases between the germline ends.

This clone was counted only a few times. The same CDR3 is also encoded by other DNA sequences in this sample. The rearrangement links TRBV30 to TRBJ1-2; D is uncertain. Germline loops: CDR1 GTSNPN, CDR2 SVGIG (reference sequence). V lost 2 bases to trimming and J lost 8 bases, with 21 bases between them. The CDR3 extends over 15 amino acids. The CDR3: CAWSFDPSKGGGYTF. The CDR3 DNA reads TGTGCCTGGAGTTTCGACCCCTCGAAGGGTGGAGGCTACACCTTC.

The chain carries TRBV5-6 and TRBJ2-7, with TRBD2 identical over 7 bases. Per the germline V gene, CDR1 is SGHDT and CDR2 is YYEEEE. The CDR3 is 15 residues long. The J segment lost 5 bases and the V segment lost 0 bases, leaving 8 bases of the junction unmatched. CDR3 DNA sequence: TGTGCCAGCAGCTTGGGGGGAGCGGGAAACAACGAGCAGTACTTC. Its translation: CASSLGGAGNNEQYF.